Below, 2 T cell receptor beta chains from the same sample are listed, as sequenced in a study of patients and donors after allogeneic stem cell transplantation. MiXCR was run by TCRdb on the RT-PCR reads, yielding one entry per CDR3 protein. The table records approximately 150,000 distinct CDR3 sequences, over 35% of them present only once. Sequenced input: blood, either unsorted or a sorted T cell fraction (not recorded which). Receptor source: a human donor who was either an allogeneic HSCT recipient or a stem cell or donor lymphocyte infusion donor (not recorded which). It is not recorded whose cells these are; they may come from a transplant donor.

The chain joins TRBV6-1 to TRBJ1-1; no firm D call. Trimming left V 4 bases short and J 0 bases short, with 12 bases between. This CDR3 is built from 15 residues. Germline V CDR1 and CDR2: MNHNS, SASEGT. CDR3 amino acids: CASSASRTVNTEAFF. CDR3 sequence (DNA): TGTGCCAGCAGTGCCTCCCGGACGGTGAACACTGAAGCTTTCTTT.

This clonotype occurred a few times. V usage is TRBV9 and J usage is TRBJ2-1; D uncertain. Trimming pared 4 bases from V and 4 bases from J, leaving 15 bases between. The CDR3 is 15 residues long. Germline V CDR1 and CDR2: SGDLS, YYNGEE. The CDR3, as DNA: TGTGCCAGCAGCCCCACTAACGCCGGGTACAATGAGCAGTTCTTC. This encodes CASSPTNAGYNEQFF.